This is a list of T cell receptor beta chains from one sample in a study of T cells after yellow fever vaccination. Using its own MiXCR run on the 5' RACE reads, TCRdb lists one record per CDR3 protein. Of 300,000 or so distinct CDR3 sequences in the sample, roughly 4% were seen once. The source material was PBMCs, sampled 5 days after the yellow fever booster vaccination. The receptors come from a man younger than 35 who received the YFV17D yellow fever vaccine. Both conserved end residues are part of each CDR3. A D gene is named only where the DNA matches it firmly. The size field is filled for only some rows; it gives once, few, many or a size class.

j_call	d_call	v_call	clone_size	cdr3_aa	cdr3_nt
TRBJ2-2	TRBD2	TRBV7-2	NA	CASSSGGVGGELFF	TGTGCCAGCAGCAGCGGGGGGGTTGGCGGGGAGCTGTTTTTT
TRBJ2-3	NA	TRBV12-3/TRBV12-4	few	CASSLGTTIPDTQYF	TGTGCCAGCAGTTTAGGGACTACAATCCCAGATACGCAGTATTTT
TRBJ2-5	TRBD2	TRBV7-2	many	CASSFTSGVQETQYF	TGTGCCAGCAGCTTCACTAGCGGGGTTCAAGAGACCCAGTACTTC
TRBJ1-4	NA	TRBV12-3/TRBV12-4	NA	CASSPLGRAGDEKLFF	TGTGCCAGCAGTCCCCTCGGAAGGGCCGGGGATGAAAAACTGTTTTTT
TRBJ1-4	NA	TRBV20-1	many	CSARDRENEKLFF	TGCAGTGCTAGGGACAGAGAAAATGAAAAACTGTTTTTT
TRBJ1-1	TRBD1	TRBV12-3/TRBV12-4	NA	CASSLRGPAFF	TGTGCCAGCAGTTTAAGGGGGCCAGCTTTCTTT
TRBJ1-1	NA	TRBV4-1	few	CASSGGAARTNTEAFF	TGCGCCAGCAGCGGGGGAGCAGCTAGGACGAACACTGAAGCTTTCTTT
TRBJ1-2	NA	TRBV7-9	many	CASSLDVGYTF	TGTGCCAGCAGCTTAGATGTTGGCTACACCTTC
TRBJ1-3	NA	TRBV7-9	many	CASSVRRQSSGNTIYF	TGTGCCAGCAGCGTCCGCCGGCAGAGCTCTGGAAACACCATATATTTT
TRBJ2-7	TRBD2	TRBV7-2	few	CASSLAAGGLYEQYF	TGTGCCAGCAGCTTGGCAGCGGGGGGGCTCTACGAGCAGTACTTC
TRBJ1-5	NA	TRBV7-3	NA	CASSLTSNQPQHF	TGTGCCAGCAGCTTAACTAGCAATCAGCCCCAGCATTTT
TRBJ2-3	NA	TRBV7-2	few	CASSLNWGPSTDTQYF	TGTGCCAGCAGCTTAAATTGGGGGCCCAGCACAGATACGCAGTATTTT
TRBJ1-2	TRBD1	TRBV28	NA	CASSSPGQRDGNYGYTF	TGTGCCAGCAGTTCACCGGGACAGCGAGACGGCAACTATGGCTACACCTTC
TRBJ2-2	NA	TRBV6-5	NA	CASNAGGELFF	TGTGCCAGCAATGCAGGGGGGGAGCTGTTTTTT
TRBJ1-5	NA	TRBV19	many	CASHVFSGVQPQHF	TGTGCCAGCCACGTCTTTTCGGGCGTTCAGCCCCAGCATTTT
TRBJ1-2	NA	TRBV29-1	few	CSVDGALGYGYTF	TGCAGCGTTGACGGGGCACTGGGCTATGGCTACACCTTC
TRBJ2-1	NA	TRBV12-3/TRBV12-4	many	CASTQGVSSYNEQFF	TGTGCCAGCACCCAAGGGGTTTCCAGCTACAATGAGCAGTTCTTC
TRBJ2-5	NA	TRBV5-5	NA	CASSLAAGLQETQYF	TGTGCCAGCAGCTTGGCCGCGGGGCTCCAAGAGACCCAGTACTTC
TRBJ2-3	TRBD1	TRBV5-1	few	CASSRGQGGPDTQYF	TGCGCCAGCAGCCGGGGACAGGGAGGGCCAGATACGCAGTATTTT
TRBJ2-7	NA	TRBV7-2	NA	CASSLDTYYEQYF	TGTGCCAGCAGCTTAGACACTTACTACGAGCAGTACTTC
TRBJ1-1	NA	TRBV5-4	few	CASKERQKNTEAFF	TGTGCCAGCAAGGAAAGACAGAAGAACACTGAAGCTTTCTTT
TRBJ2-2	NA	TRBV28	NA	CASSFGGFYLNTGELFF	TGTGCCAGCTCATTCGGGGGATTCTATTTGAACACCGGGGAGCTGTTTTTT
TRBJ1-2	NA	TRBV7-9	many	CASSLTGFGYTF	TGTGCCAGCAGCTTGACAGGATTTGGCTACACCTTC
TRBJ1-2	NA	TRBV7-2	NA	CASSQYMGYTF	TGTGCCAGCAGCCAATATATGGGCTACACCTTC
TRBJ1-5	NA	TRBV19	NA	CASTQGGDRQPQHF	TGTGCCAGTACACAGGGAGGCGATAGGCAGCCCCAGCATTTT
TRBJ2-7	NA	TRBV7-9	many	CASSSSPGHLSYEQYF	TGTGCCAGCAGCTCTTCCCCGGGACACCTATCCTACGAGCAGTACTTC
TRBJ2-3	TRBD1	TRBV4-3	few	CASSQESRTGAPDTQYF	TGCGCCAGCAGCCAAGAATCTAGGACAGGGGCACCAGATACGCAGTATTTT
TRBJ1-1	TRBD1	TRBV12-3/TRBV12-4	NA	CASRRGQGPEAFF	TGTGCCAGCAGACGAGGACAGGGCCCTGAAGCTTTCTTT
TRBJ2-1	NA	TRBV6-2/TRBV6-3	many	CASSYRLPTIYNEQFF	TGTGCCAGCAGTTATCGGCTACCGACCATATACAATGAGCAGTTCTTC
TRBJ2-5	TRBD2	TRBV20-1	NA	CSASGGAGIETQYF	TGCAGTGCTAGCGGGGGGGCCGGGATTGAGACCCAGTACTTC
TRBJ1-6	NA	TRBV7-9	few	CASSPLYSPLHF	TGTGCCAGCAGCCCACTCTATTCACCCCTCCACTTT
TRBJ2-3	TRBD2	TRBV5-1	NA	CASSLTSGGTTDTQYF	TGCGCCAGCAGCCTGACTAGCGGGGGAACCACAGATACGCAGTATTTT
TRBJ1-2	NA	TRBV6-5	NA	CASSYSFPNRQGYTF	TGTGCCAGCAGTTACTCCTTCCCCAACCGACAGGGCTACACCTTC
TRBJ1-2	TRBD1	TRBV27	many	CASSSTGLDGYTF	TGTGCCAGCAGTTCGACAGGGTTAGATGGCTACACCTTC
TRBJ1-4	NA	TRBV7-8	few	CASSLQVSNEKLFF	TGTGCCAGCAGCCTACAGGTTTCTAATGAAAAACTGTTTTTT
TRBJ1-5	NA	TRBV12-3/TRBV12-4	many	CASSLGDLNQPQHF	TGTGCCAGCTCCCTGGGGGATCTGAATCAGCCCCAGCATTTT
TRBJ1-1	TRBD1	TRBV7-6	many	CASSRRDSNTEAFF	TGTGCCAGCAGCCGCCGGGACAGCAACACTGAAGCTTTCTTT
TRBJ2-3	TRBD2	TRBV7-2	many	CASSPLGRGGIRDTQYF	TGTGCCAGCAGCCCCCTCGGGCGGGGGGGTATCAGAGATACGCAGTATTTT
TRBJ1-5	TRBD1	TRBV7-9	NA	CASSLGTGAGGNQPQHF	TGTGCCAGCAGCTTAGGCACAGGGGCCGGGGGCAATCAGCCCCAGCATTTT
TRBJ1-1	NA	TRBV7-9	many	CASSFNQGNTEAFF	TGTGCCAGCAGCTTCAATCAGGGGAACACTGAAGCTTTCTTT
TRBJ1-2	NA	TRBV12-3/TRBV12-4	few	CASSQGWYGYTF	TGTGCCAGCAGTCAAGGGTGGTATGGCTACACCTTC
TRBJ2-5	NA	TRBV4-3	many	CASSQDPLRGEGETQYF	TGCGCCAGCAGCCAAGACCCCCTCAGGGGGGAGGGAGAGACCCAGTACTTC
TRBJ2-3	TRBD2	TRBV7-8	NA	CASSSTGLAGVGDTQYF	TGTGCCAGCAGCTCAACCGGACTAGCGGGGGTTGGAGATACGCAGTATTTT
TRBJ1-2	NA	TRBV29-1	few	CSVSGVYGYTF	TGCAGCGTATCAGGGGTTTATGGCTACACCTTC
TRBJ2-7	NA	TRBV10-3	NA	CAISEGGREQYF	TGTGCCATCAGTGAGGGGGGGCGGGAGCAGTACTTC
TRBJ1-2	NA	TRBV7-9	few	CASSPATGWNYGYTF	TGTGCCAGCAGTCCAGCGACGGGGTGGAACTATGGCTACACCTTC
TRBJ1-1	NA	TRBV12-3/TRBV12-4	few	CASRDEGRGTEAFF	TGTGCCAGCAGGGACGAAGGGAGGGGCACTGAAGCTTTCTTT
TRBJ2-5	NA	TRBV5-1	many	CASSFEGHQETQYF	TGCGCCAGCAGCTTTGAGGGGCACCAAGAGACCCAGTACTTC
TRBJ1-2	TRBD1	TRBV7-2	many	CASSSDRGDWLGYTF	TGTGCCAGCAGCTCAGACAGGGGGGATTGGCTTGGCTACACCTTC
TRBJ2-7	TRBD1	TRBV29-1	NA	CSVRDSLSYEQYF	TGCAGCGTCAGGGACAGCCTCTCCTACGAGCAGTACTTC
TRBJ2-3	NA	TRBV5-1	NA	CASSSRLQVGDTQYF	TGCGCCAGCAGCTCCCGACTGCAAGTGGGAGATACGCAGTATTTT
TRBJ1-6	TRBD1	TRBV4-1	few	CASSVDRGYSPLHF	TGCGCCAGCAGCGTGGACAGGGGCTATTCACCCCTCCACTTT
TRBJ2-2	NA	TRBV28	many	CASSPSAGAVNTGELFF	TGTGCCAGCAGTCCCTCGGCAGGGGCCGTGAACACCGGGGAGCTGTTTTTT
TRBJ1-2	TRBD1	TRBV6-1	few	CASSEPGQANYGYTF	TGTGCCAGCAGTGAACCGGGACAGGCAAACTATGGCTACACCTTC
TRBJ2-5	NA	TRBV7-2	many	CASSLSGLQQETQYF	TGTGCCAGCAGCTTATCGGGACTGCAACAAGAGACCCAGTACTTC
TRBJ2-7	NA	TRBV7-2	NA	CASSFQAPQPTKYEQYF	TGTGCCAGCAGCTTTCAAGCCCCACAACCGACAAAATACGAGCAGTACTTC
TRBJ1-1	NA	TRBV20-1	few	CSADRRTEAFF	TGCAGTGCCGACAGACGCACTGAAGCTTTCTTT